These T cell receptor beta chains were read from a single sample in a study of Tregs in tolerant kidney transplant recipients. Sequenced by immunoSEQ multiplex PCR; TCRdb stores in-frame clones only, minus some. The table has tens of thousands of clones, over 85% seen once; the top ten hold roughly 1.5%. The specimen was CD4+ T cells from blood (PBMCs), collected 12 months after the transplant. Receptors were obtained from a human patient who received a combined kidney and bone marrow transplant. Some T cells could come from the graft donor. Both conserved end residues are trimmed from each CDR3. The order of the fields is J gene, V gene, CDR3 protein.

J gene: TRBJ2-5
V gene: TRBV6-5
CDR3 protein: ASSYSSGGQETQY

J gene: TRBJ1-1
V gene: TRBV7-2
CDR3 protein: ASSLVTGGEAF

J gene: TRBJ2-7
V gene: TRBV6-5
CDR3 protein: ASSYWGQTGPYEQY

J gene: TRBJ2-1
V gene: TRBV10-3
CDR3 protein: AIWVGGHTNEQF

J gene: TRBJ2-1
V gene: TRBV9
CDR3 protein: ASSVGSSNDEQF

J gene: TRBJ2-2
V gene: TRBV10-3
CDR3 protein: AITSDRNKNTGELF

J gene: TRBJ2-3
V gene: TRBV4-3
CDR3 protein: ASSQGPSGVSTDTQY

J gene: TRBJ2-2
V gene: TRBV5-1
CDR3 protein: ASTLRDSRNTGELF

J gene: TRBJ2-7
V gene: TRBV27
CDR3 protein: ASTLIRGKEQY

J gene: TRBJ2-6
V gene: TRBV7-6
CDR3 protein: ASSLVARGLRGANVLT

J gene: TRBJ1-6
V gene: TRBV6-5
CDR3 protein: ASRRQGDNSPLH

J gene: TRBJ2-3
V gene: TRBV15
CDR3 protein: ATSRDLAGTGTDTQY

J gene: TRBJ1-2
V gene: TRBV5-4
CDR3 protein: ASSLRGGMGYT

J gene: TRBJ1-5
V gene: TRBV6-1
CDR3 protein: ASSLTGGYQPQH

J gene: TRBJ1-1
V gene: TRBV7-7
CDR3 protein: ASSRDRDTEAF

J gene: TRBJ1-5
V gene: TRBV5-1
CDR3 protein: ATRQEPNQPQH